These 3 T cell receptor beta chains came from one sample sequenced in a study of CD8+ T cells in alopecia areata. Treatment given: oral pan-JAK inhibitor, 5-10 mg twice daily. Reverse transcribed after extraction, RNA yielded cDNA as the sequencing template. Using immunoSEQ multiplex PCR, the repertoire was profiled, and TCRdb retains in-frame clones only, with some absent. The sample gives 180,000 or so clones, roughly 46% of which show up once; roughly a tenth is in the top ten. Sequenced material: CD8+ T cells sorted from blood, taken at roughly week 53, from a patient treated with tofacitinib. The receptors here all came from a human donor with alopecia areata.

Turning to this clone: The sample carries other DNA sequences with the same CDR3. The gene calls are TRBV29-1 and TRBJ1-1; D ambiguous. This CDR3 contains 10 residues. The germline V and J ends were trimmed by 4 bases and 3 bases, with 3 bases remaining between them. Germline values: CDR1 SQVTM, CDR2 ANQGSEA. The CDR3: CSVVDTEAFF. CDR3 DNA sequence: TGCAGCGTTGTGGACACTGAAGCTTTCTTT.

This clone was seen a single time. V gene TRBV4-3 combines with J gene TRBJ2-1; 10 bases match TRBD2. Trimming at V came to 0 bases and at J to 3 bases, leaving 5 bases not matched to a gene. The CDR3 is 17 residues long. Per the germline V gene, CDR1 is LGHNA and CDR2 is YSLEER. The CDR3 protein is CASSQDWASGGYNEQFF. The CDR3 DNA is TGCGCCAGCAGCCAAGATTGGGCTAGCGGGGGCTACAATGAGCAGTTCTTC.

The chain links TRBV12-5 to TRBJ2-1, with TRBD2 identical over 8 bases. With 6 bases clipped from V and 2 bases from J, the junction kept 15 bases outside the gene matches. The length of the CDR3 is 18 residues. CDR1 is LGHNT and CDR2 is FRNRAP in the germline V gene. For the CDR3, the DNA is TGTGCTAGTGGCGACGACAGGAGAACTAGCGGTACCTACAATGAGCAGTTCTTC. Its protein is CASGDDRRTSGTYNEQFF.